The clone carrying this T cell receptor beta chain was detected only a few times. This entry belongs to a study of early T cells in non-severe SARS-CoV-2 infection. Germline values: CDR1 LGHDT, CDR2 YNNKEL (reference sequence). This CDR3 spans 13 amino acids. V was shortened by 0 bases and J by 11 bases, with 13 bases between the two germline ends. MiXCR was run by TCRdb on the 5' RACE reads, yielding one entry per CDR3 protein. This sample has over 45,000 distinct CDR3 sequences, with approximately 5.6% found just once. V usage is TRBV3-1 and J usage is TRBJ1-1; D remains ambiguous. Sequenced material: whole blood. The sequence was collected from an adult who was a healthcare worker with PCR-confirmed SARS-CoV-2 infection or an uninfected control (not recorded which). The CDR3 DNA reads TGTGCCAGCAGCCAAGATCCGGGTGCGGTGGCTTTCTTT. It yields the protein CASSQDPGAVAFF.